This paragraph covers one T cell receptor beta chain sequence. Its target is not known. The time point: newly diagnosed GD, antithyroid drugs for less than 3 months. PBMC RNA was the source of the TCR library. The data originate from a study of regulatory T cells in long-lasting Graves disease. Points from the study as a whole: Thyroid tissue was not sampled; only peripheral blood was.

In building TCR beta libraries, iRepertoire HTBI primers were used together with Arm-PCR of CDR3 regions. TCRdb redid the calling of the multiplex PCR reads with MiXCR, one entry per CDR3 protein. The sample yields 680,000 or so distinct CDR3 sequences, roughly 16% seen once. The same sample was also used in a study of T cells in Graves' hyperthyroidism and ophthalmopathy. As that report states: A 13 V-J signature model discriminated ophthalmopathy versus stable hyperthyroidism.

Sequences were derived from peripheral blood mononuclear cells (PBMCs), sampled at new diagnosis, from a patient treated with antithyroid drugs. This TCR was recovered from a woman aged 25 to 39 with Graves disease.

DNA of the CDR3: TGTGCCAGCAGCGGACAGGGAGCTTGGGACGAGCAGTACTTC. Translating it yields CASSGQGAWDEQYF. The chain recombines TRBV7-9 with TRBJ2-7; 8 bases agree with TRBD1. Germline assignment: CDR1 SEHNR and CDR2 FQNEAQ (reference sequence). The CDR3 is 14 amino acids. The ends lost 5 bases at V and 5 bases at J; junction bases unmatched: 8.